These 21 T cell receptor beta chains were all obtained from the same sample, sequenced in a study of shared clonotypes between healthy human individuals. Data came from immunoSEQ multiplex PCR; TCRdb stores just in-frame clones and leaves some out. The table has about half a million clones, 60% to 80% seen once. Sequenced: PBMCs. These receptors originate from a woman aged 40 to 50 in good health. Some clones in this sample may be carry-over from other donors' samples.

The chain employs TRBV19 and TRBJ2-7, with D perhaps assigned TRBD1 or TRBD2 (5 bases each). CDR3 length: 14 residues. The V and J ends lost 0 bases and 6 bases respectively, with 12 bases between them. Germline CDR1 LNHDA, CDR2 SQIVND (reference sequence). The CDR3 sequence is CASSIDGTVGEQYF. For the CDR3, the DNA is TGTGCCAGTAGTATAGATGGGACGGTGGGCGAGCAGTACTTC. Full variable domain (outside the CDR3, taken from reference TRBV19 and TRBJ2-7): DGGITQSPKYLFRKEGQNVTLSCEQNLNHDAMYWYRQDPGQGLRLIYYSQIVNDFQKGDIAEGYSVSREKKESFPLTVTSAQKNPTAFYLCASSIDGTVGEQYFGPGTRLTVT.

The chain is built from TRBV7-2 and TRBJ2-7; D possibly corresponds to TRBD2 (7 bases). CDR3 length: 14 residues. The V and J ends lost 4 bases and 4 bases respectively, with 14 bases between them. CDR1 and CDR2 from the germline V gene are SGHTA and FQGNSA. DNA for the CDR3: TGTGCCAGCAGCTCCCGGGGGGCTTTTTACGAGCAGTACTTC. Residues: CASSSRGAFYEQYF.

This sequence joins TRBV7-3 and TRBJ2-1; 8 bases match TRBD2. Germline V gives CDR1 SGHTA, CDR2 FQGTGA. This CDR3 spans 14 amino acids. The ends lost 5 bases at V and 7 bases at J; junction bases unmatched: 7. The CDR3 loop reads CASSPGLALNEQFF. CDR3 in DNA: TGTGCCAGCAGCCCCGGACTAGCTTTAAATGAGCAGTTCTTC.

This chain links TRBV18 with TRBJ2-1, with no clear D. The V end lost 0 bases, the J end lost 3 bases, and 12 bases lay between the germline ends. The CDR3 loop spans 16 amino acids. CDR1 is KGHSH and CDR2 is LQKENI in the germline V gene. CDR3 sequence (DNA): TGTGCCAGCTCACCACCGAACACTCAGAACTACAATGAGCAGTTCTTC. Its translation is CASSPPNTQNYNEQFF.

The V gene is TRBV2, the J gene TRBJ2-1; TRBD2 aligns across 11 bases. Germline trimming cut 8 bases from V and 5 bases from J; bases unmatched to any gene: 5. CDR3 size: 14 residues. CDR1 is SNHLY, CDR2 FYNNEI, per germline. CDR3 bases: TGTGCCAGCGGGGGGACTAGCGGTGACAATGAGCAGTTCTTC. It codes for CASGGTSGDNEQFF.

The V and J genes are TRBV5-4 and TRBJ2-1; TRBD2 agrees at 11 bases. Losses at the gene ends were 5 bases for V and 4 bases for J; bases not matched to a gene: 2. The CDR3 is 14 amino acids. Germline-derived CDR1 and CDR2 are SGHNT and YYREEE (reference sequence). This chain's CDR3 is CASSGLAGYNEQFF. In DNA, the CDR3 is TGTGCCAGCAGTGGACTAGCGGGTTACAATGAGCAGTTCTTC.

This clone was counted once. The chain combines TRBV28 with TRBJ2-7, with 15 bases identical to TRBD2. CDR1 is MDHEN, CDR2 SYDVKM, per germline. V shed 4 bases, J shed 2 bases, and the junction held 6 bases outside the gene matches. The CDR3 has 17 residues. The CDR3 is CASSSRTSGRVPYEQYF. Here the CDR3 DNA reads TGTGCCAGCAGTTCCCGGACTAGCGGGAGGGTCCCCTACGAGCAGTACTTC.

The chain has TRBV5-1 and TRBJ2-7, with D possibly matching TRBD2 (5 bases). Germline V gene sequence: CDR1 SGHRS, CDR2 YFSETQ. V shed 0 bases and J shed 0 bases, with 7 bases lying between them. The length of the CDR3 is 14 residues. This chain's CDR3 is CASSLGRSSYEQYF. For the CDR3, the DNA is TGCGCCAGCAGCTTGGGGAGGAGCTCCTACGAGCAGTACTTC.

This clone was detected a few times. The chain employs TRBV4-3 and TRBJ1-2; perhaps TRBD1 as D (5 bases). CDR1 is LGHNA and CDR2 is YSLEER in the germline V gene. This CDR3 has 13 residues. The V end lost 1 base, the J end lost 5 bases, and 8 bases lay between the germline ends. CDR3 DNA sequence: TGCGCCAGCAGCCAAGTTCGGGGGTATGGCTACACCTTC. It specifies CASSQVRGYGYTF.

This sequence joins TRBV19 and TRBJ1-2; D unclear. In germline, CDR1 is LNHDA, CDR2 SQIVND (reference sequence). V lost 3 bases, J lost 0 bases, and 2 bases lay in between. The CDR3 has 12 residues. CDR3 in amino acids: CASSMANYGYTF. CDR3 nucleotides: TGTGCCAGTAGTATGGCTAACTATGGCTACACCTTC.

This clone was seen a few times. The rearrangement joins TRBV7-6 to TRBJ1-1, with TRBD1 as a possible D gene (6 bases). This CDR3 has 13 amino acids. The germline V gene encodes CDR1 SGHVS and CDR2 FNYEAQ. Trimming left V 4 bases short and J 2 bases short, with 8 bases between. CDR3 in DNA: TGTGCCAGCAGCTCGGACAGTAACACTGAAGCTTTCTTT. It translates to CASSSDSNTEAFF.

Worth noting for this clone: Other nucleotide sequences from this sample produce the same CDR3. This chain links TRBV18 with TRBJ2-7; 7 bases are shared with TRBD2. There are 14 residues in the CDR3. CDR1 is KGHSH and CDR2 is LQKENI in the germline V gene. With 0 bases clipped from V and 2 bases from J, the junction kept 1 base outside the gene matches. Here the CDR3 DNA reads TGTGCCAGCTCACCACCGGGAGGGACCTACGAGCAGTACTTC. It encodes CASSPPGGTYEQYF.

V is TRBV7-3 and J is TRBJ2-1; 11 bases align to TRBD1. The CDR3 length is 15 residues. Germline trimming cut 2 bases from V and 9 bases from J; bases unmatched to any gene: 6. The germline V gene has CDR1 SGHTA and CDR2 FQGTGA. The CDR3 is CASSLGGTGGGEQFF. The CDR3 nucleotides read TGTGCCAGCAGCTTAGGTGGGACAGGGGGAGGTGAGCAGTTCTTC.

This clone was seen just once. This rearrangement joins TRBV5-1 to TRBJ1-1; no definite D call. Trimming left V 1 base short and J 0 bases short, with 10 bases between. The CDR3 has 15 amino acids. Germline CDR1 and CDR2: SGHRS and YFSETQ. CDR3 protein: CASSLFTGLNTEAFF. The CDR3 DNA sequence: TGCGCCAGCAGCTTGTTTACGGGATTGAACACTGAAGCTTTCTTT.

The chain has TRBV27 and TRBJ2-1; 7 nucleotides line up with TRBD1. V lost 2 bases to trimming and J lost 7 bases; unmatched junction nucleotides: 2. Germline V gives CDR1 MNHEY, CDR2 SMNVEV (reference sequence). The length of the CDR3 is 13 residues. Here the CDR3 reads CASSLDRENEQFF. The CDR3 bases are TGTGCCAGCAGTTTAGACAGGGAAAATGAGCAGTTCTTC.

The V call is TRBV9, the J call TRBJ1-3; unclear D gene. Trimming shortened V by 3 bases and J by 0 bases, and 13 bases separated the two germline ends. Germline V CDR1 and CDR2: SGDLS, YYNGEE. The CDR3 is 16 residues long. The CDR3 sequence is CASSEAPILSGNTIYF. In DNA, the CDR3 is TGTGCCAGCAGCGAGGCCCCCATTCTCTCTGGAAACACCATATATTTT.

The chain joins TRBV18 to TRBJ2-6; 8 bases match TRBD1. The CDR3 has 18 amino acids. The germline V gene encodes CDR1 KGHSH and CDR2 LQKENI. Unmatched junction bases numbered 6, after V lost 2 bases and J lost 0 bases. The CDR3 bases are TGTGCCAGCTCACCATGGACAGGGCGGATCTCTGGGGCCAACGTCCTGACTTTC. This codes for CASSPWTGRISGANVLTF.

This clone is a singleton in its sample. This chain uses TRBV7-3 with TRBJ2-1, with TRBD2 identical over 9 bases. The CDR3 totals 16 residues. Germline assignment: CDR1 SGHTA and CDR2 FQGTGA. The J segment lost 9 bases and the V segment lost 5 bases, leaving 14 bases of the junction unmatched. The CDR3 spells CASSQSGAGGRSEQFF. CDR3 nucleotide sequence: TGTGCCAGCAGCCAGAGCGGGGCGGGAGGGCGTAGTGAGCAGTTCTTC.

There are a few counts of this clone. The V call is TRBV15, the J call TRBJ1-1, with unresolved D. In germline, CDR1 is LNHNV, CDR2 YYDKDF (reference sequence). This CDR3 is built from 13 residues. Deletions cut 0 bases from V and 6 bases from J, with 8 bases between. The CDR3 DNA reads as TGTGCCACCAGCAGAGATAACGGGGCTGAAGCTTTCTTT. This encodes CATSRDNGAEAFF.

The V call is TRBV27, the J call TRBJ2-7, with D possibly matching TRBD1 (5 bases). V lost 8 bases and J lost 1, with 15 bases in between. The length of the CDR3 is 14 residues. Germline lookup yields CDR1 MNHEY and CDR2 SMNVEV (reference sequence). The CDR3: CASQAGLRSYEQYF. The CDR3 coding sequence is TGTGCCAGCCAGGCAGGGTTACGTTCCTACGAGCAGTACTTC.

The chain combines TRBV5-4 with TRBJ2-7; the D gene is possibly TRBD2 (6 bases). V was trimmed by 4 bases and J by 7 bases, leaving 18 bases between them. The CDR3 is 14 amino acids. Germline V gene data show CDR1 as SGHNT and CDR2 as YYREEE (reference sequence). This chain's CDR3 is CASSRRGRVEEQYF. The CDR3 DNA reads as TGTGCCAGCAGCCGGAGGGGCAGGGTGGAAGAGCAGTACTTC. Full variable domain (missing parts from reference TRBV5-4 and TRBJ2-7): ETGVTQSPTHLIKTRGQQVTLRCSSQSGHNTVSWYQQALGQGPQFIFQYYREEENGRGNFPPRFSGLQFPNYSSELNVNALELDDSALYLCASSRRGRVEEQYFGPGTRLTVT.